These T cell receptor beta chains were read from a single sample in a study of human T cells and chemical hapten exposure. TCRdb analysed the RACE reads with MiXCR anew, one entry per CDR3 protein. The sample lists roughly 72,000 distinct CDR3 sequences, 10% occurring once. The sample in question was whole blood, obtained in connection with sensitization to the hapten diphenylcyclopropenone (DPC). The origin of the receptors is a woman aged 50 to 65 with alopecia areata. Some clones in this sample may be carry-over from other donors' samples. Both conserved end residues are part of each CDR3. The D gene is left open where the match is weak. Clone size is stated in some rows and not others, as once, few, many or a class when expanded.

cdr3_aa,cdr3_nt,d_call,j_call,v_call,clone_size
CASSYGRVNQPQHF,TGTGCCAGCAGTTACGGGAGGGTCAATCAGCCCCAGCATTTT,.,TRBJ1-5,TRBV6-5,many
CASSLRWSGSRHRNQPQHF,TGTGCCAGCAGCTTAAGGTGGTCCGGTAGCCGACACAGAAATCAGCCCCAGCATTTT,.,TRBJ1-5,TRBV7-8,few
CATSDPNTLSKDTQYF,TGTGCCACCAGTGATCCGAATACGTTAAGTAAAGATACGCAGTATTTT,.,TRBJ2-3,TRBV24-1,once
CSARTSGNTGELFF,TGCAGTGCTAGAACTAGCGGGAACACCGGGGAGCTGTTTTTT,TRBD2,TRBJ2-2,TRBV20-1,many
CSATGTIRTSEQYF,TGCAGTGCTACTGGGACTATCCGAACCTCCGAGCAGTACTTC,TRBD2,TRBJ2-7,TRBV20-1,many
CASRQATSGSRYEQYF,TGCGCCAGCAGACAAGCCACTAGCGGGAGCCGCTACGAGCAGTACTTC,TRBD2,TRBJ2-7,TRBV5-1,.
CASSPGSGTHEQYF,TGTGCCAGCTCCCCCGGGTCCGGGACCCACGAGCAGTACTTC,.,TRBJ2-7,TRBV18,many
CASRYTPGQGSAYNEQFF,TGTGCCAGCAGGTATACACCGGGACAGGGGAGCGCCTACAATGAGCAGTTCTTC,TRBD1,TRBJ2-1,TRBV6-5,few
CASSVGFGQGVYGYTF,TGTGCCAGCAGCGTAGGATTTGGACAGGGAGTCTATGGCTACACCTTC,TRBD1,TRBJ1-2,TRBV9,many
CASSSTLKHSPLHF,TGTGCCAGCAGCTCCACATTGAAACATTCACCCCTCCACTTT,.,TRBJ1-6,TRBV5-5,many
CARAGGNTGELFF,TGTGCCAGGGCGGGAGGGAACACCGGGGAGCTGTTTTTT,TRBD2,TRBJ2-2,TRBV2,.
CASSFGSGSSYEQYF,TGCGCCAGCAGCTTTGGTAGCGGGAGCTCCTACGAGCAGTACTTC,TRBD2,TRBJ2-7,TRBV5-1,few
CASNRGQSYEQYF,TGTGCCAGCAACCGGGGACAGAGCTACGAGCAGTACTTC,TRBD1,TRBJ2-7,TRBV7-8,.
CASQGRVSYEQYF,TGTGCCAGCCAAGGGCGTGTCTCCTACGAGCAGTACTTC,.,TRBJ2-7,TRBV7-9,.
CSGGTERGEKLFF,TGCAGCGGGGGGACAGAACGGGGAGAAAAACTGTTTTTT,TRBD1,TRBJ1-4,TRBV29-1,few
CSAPLTQSSYNEQFF,TGCAGTGCTCCTCTTACGCAGAGCTCCTACAATGAGCAGTTCTTC,.,TRBJ2-1,TRBV20-1,.
CASSYVQGDEQFF,TGTGCCAGCAGTTACGTACAGGGGGATGAGCAGTTCTTC,TRBD1,TRBJ2-1,TRBV6-5,many
CASSLASRNTEAFF,TGCGCCAGCAGCTTGGCCAGCAGGAACACTGAAGCTTTCTTT,.,TRBJ1-1,TRBV5-1,few
CASSEAGISTDTQYF,TGTGCCAGCAGTGAAGCGGGCATTAGCACAGATACGCAGTATTTT,.,TRBJ2-3,TRBV25-1,many